This record concerns one T cell receptor (beta chain) sequence. In the original analysis: Reference gene primer amplification gave nucleated cell count estimates. Sequencing used immunoSEQ multiplex PCR; TCRdb keeps in-frame clones, though not all of them. V and J calls and clone size are given by that table; D and trimming were obtained from the DNA. The table records 99,000 or so clones, 75% to 95% of them present only once. The CDR3 sequence is 14 residues long. The V end lost 5 bases, the J end lost 4 bases, and 15 bases lay between the germline ends. Germline V gene sequence: CDR1 MDHEN, CDR2 SYDVKM. This entry belongs to a study of blood T cell repertoires in COVID-19. Whole-study context: Acute-phase and convalescent COVID-19 samples originated in the United States, Italy and Spain. T cells, B-cell-depleted T cells, or PBMCs provided the cDNA or gDNA that served as material.

The receptor was isolated from a human donor in a cohort sampled during active COVID-19. The chain combines TRBV28 with TRBJ2-7; possibly TRBD1 for D (5 bases). Sequencing used peripheral blood. In nucleotides, the CDR3 is TGTGCCAGCAGTCCCCGGACATTAACATACGAGCAGTACTTC. This translates into CASSPRTLTYEQYF.